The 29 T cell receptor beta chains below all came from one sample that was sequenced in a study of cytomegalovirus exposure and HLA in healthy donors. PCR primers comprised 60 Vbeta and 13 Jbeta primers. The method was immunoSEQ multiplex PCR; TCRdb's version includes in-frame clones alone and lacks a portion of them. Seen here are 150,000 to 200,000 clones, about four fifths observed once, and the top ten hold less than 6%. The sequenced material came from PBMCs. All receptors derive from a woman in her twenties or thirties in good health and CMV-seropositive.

The DNA for the CDR3 is TGTGCCAGCAGTGAAGACCGGGACAGGGTTCAGCCCCAGCATTTT. It translates to CASSEDRDRVQPQHF. The rearrangement uses TRBV2 and TRBJ1-5; 9 bases agree with TRBD1. Germline assignment: CDR1 SNHLY and CDR2 FYNNEI. J was trimmed by 6 bases and V by 1 base; bases with no gene match: 4. This CDR3 region has 15 residues.

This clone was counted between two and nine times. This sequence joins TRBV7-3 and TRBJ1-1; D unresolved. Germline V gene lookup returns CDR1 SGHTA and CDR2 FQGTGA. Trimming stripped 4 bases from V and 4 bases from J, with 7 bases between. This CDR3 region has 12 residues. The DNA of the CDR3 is TGTGCCAGCAGCTACGGAGGCACTGAAGCTTTCTTT. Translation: CASSYGGTEAFF.

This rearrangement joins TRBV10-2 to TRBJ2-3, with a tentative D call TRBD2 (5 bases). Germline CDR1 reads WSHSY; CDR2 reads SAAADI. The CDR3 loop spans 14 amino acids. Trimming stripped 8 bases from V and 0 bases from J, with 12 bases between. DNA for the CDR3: TGCGCCAGCTCCACAGCGGATAGCACAGATACGCAGTATTTT. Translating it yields CASSTADSTDTQYF.

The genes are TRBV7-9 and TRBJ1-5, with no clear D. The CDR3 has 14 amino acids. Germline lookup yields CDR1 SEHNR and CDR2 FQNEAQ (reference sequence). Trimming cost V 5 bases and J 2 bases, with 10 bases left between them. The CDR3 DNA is TGTGCCAGCAGCCGGGCCGGGGGCAATCAGCCCCAGCATTTT. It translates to CASSRAGGNQPQHF.

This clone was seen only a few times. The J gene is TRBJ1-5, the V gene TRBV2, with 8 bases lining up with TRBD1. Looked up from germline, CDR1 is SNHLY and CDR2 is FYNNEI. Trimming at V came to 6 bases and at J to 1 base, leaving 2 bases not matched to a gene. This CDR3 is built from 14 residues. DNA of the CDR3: TGTGCCAGCAGACAGGGGGTCAGCAATCAGCCCCAGCATTTT. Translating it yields CASRQGVSNQPQHF.

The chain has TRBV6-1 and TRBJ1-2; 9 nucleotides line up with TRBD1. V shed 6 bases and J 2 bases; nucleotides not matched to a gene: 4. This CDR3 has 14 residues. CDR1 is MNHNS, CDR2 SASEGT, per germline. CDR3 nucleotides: TGTGCCAGCAGGCGGGGACAGGGCAACTATGGCTACACCTTC. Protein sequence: CASRRGQGNYGYTF.

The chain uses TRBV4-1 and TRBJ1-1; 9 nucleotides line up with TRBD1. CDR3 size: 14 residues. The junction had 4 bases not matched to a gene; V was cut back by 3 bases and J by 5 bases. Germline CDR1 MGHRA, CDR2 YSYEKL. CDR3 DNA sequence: TGCGCCAGCAGCCACACAGGGGGCAGAACTGAAGCTTTCTTT. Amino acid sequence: CASSHTGGRTEAFF.

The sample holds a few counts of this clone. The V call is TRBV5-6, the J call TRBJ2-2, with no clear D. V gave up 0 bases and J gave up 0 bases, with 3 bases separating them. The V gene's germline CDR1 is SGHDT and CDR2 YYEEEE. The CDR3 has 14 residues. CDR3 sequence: CASSLVTNTGELFF. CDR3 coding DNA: TGTGCCAGCAGCTTGGTAACGAACACCGGGGAGCTGTTTTTT.

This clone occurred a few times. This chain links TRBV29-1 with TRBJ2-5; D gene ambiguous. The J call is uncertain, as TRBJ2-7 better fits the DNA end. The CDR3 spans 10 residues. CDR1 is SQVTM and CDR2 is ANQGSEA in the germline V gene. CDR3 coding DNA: TGCAGCGTTGCCGACTACGAGCAGTACTTC. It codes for CSVADYEQYF.

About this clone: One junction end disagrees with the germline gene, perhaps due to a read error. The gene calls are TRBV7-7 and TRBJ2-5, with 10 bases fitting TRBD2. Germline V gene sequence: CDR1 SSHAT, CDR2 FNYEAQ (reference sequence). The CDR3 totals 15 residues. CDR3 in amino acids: CASSSGTSDQETQYF. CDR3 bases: TGTGCTAGCAGCTCCGGGACTAGCGACCAGGAGACCCAGTACTTC.

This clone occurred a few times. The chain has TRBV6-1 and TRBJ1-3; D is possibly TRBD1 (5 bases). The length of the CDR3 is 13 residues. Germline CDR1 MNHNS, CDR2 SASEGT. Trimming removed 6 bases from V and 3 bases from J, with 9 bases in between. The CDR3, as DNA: TGTGCCAGCAGACAGGATCTTGGAAACACCATATATTTT. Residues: CASRQDLGNTIYF.

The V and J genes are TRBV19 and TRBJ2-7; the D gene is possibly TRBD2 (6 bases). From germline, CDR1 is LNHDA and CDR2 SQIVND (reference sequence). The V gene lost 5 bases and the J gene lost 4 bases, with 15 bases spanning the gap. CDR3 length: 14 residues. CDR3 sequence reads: CASSPGIRGYEQYF. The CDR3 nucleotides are TGTGCCAGTAGTCCTGGGATCCGGGGGTACGAGCAGTACTTC.

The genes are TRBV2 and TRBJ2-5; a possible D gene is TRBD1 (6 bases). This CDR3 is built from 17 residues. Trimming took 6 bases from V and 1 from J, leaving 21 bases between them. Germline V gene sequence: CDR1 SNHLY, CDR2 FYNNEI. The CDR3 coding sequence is TGTGCCAGCAGCCGTGCACCACAGGGAACTGGCCAAGAGACCCAGTACTTC. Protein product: CASSRAPQGTGQETQYF.

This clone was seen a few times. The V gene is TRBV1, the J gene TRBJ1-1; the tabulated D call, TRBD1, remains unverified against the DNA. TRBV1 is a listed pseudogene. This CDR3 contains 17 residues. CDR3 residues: CTSSHYGPGQQNTEAFF. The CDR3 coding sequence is TGCACCAGCAGCCATTACGGACCGGGACAACAGAACACTGAAGCTTTCTTT.

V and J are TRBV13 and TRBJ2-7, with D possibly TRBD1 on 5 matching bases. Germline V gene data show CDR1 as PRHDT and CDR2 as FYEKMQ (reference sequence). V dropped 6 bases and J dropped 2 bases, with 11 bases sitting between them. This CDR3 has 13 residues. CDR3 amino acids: CASRPTGAYEQYF. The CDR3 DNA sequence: TGTGCCAGCAGACCCACAGGAGCCTACGAGCAGTACTTC.

The CDR3 here is CASSQDIRQPRDMNTEAFF. CDR3 nucleotides: TGCGCCAGCAGCCAAGATATTAGGCAGCCCAGGGACATGAACACTGAAGCTTTCTTT. This rearrangement joins TRBV4-3 to TRBJ1-1; D might be TRBD1 (6 bases). Germline-derived CDR1 and CDR2 are LGHNA and YSLEER. Trimming took 0 bases from V and 0 from J, leaving 20 bases between them. The length of the CDR3 is 19 residues.

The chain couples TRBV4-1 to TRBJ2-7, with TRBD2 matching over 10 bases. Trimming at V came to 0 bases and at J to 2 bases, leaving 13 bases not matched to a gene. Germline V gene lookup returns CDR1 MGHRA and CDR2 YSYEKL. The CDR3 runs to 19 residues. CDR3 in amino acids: CASSQDWVSRTSGAYEQYF. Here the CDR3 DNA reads TGCGCCAGCAGCCAAGATTGGGTTAGTAGGACTAGCGGAGCCTACGAGCAGTACTTC.

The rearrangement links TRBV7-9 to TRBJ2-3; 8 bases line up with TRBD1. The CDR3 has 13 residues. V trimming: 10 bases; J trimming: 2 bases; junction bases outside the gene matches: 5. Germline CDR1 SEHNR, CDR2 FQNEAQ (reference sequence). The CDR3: CAISTGATDTQYF. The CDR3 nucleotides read TGTGCCATTTCGACAGGGGCCACAGATACGCAGTATTTT.

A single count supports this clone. The CDR3 DNA follows: TGTGCCAGCAGCTTGTGGAGCGGGAGCTACAATGAGCAGTTCTTC. Its protein product is CASSLWSGSYNEQFF. The chain uses TRBV5-6 and TRBJ2-1, with TRBD2 matching over 8 bases. V lost 1 base and J lost 3; bases outside the gene matches: 3. There are 15 residues in the CDR3. From germline, CDR1 is SGHDT and CDR2 YYEEEE.

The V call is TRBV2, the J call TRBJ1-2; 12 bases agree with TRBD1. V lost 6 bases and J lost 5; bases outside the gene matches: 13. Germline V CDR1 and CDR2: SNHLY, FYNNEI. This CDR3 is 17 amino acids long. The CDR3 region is CASRAGTGGAGKYGYTF. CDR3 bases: TGTGCCAGCAGGGCCGGGACAGGGGGCGCGGGGAAATATGGCTACACCTTC.

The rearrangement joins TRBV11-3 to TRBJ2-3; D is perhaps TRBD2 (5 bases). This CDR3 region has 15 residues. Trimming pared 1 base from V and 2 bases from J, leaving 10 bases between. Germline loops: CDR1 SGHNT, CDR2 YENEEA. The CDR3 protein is CASSLGGRPTDTQYF. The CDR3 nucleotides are TGTGCCAGCAGCTTAGGCGGGCGACCCACAGATACGCAGTATTTT.

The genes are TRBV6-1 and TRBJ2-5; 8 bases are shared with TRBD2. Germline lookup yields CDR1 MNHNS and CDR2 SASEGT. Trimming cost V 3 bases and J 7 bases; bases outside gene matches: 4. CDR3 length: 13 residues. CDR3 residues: CASSESGGGTQYF. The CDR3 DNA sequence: TGTGCCAGCAGTGAGAGCGGGGGAGGGACCCAGTACTTC.

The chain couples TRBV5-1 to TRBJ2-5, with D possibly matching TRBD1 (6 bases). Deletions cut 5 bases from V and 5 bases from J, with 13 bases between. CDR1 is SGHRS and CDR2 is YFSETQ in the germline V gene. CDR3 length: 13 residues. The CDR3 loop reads CASSLQGRETQYF. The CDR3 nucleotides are TGCGCCAGCAGTCTACAGGGCAGGGAGACCCAGTACTTC.

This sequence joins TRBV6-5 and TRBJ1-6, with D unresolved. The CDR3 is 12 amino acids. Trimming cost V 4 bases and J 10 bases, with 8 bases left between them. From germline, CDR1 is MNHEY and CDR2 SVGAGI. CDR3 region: CASSFDRSPLHF. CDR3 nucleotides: TGTGCCAGCAGTTTCGATCGGTCACCCCTCCACTTT.

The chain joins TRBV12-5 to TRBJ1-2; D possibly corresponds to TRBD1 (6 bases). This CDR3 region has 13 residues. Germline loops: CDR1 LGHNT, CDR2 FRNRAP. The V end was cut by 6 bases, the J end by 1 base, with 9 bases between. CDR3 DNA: TGTGCTAGTGGGTTAGGGGGTAACTATGGCTACACCTTC. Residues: CASGLGGNYGYTF.

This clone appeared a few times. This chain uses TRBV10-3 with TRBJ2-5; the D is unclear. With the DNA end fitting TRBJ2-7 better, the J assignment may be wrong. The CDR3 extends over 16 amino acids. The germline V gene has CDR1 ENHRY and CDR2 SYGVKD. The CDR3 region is CAISESNNAHSYEQYF. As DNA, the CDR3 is TGTGCCATCAGTGAGTCCAATAATGCTCACTCCTACGAGCAGTACTTC.

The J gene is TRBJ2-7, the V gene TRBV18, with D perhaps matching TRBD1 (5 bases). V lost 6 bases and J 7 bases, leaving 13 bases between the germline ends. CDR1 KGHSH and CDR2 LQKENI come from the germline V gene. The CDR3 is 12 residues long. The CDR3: CASSSQGWEQYF. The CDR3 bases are TGTGCCAGCTCCTCCCAGGGTTGGGAGCAGTACTTC.

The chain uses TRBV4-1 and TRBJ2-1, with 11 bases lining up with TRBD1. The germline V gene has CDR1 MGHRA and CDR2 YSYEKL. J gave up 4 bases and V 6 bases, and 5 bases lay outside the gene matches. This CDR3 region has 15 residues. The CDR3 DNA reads TGCGCCAGCAGGGGGACAGGGGGGGTGTACAATGAGCAGTTCTTC. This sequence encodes CASRGTGGVYNEQFF.

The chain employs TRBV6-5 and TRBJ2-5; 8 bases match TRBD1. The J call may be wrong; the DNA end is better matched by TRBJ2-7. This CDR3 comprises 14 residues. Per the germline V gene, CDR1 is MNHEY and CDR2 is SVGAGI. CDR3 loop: CASSSRQGRYEQYF. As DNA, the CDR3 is TGTGCCAGCAGCTCGAGACAGGGGAGGTACGAGCAGTACTTC.